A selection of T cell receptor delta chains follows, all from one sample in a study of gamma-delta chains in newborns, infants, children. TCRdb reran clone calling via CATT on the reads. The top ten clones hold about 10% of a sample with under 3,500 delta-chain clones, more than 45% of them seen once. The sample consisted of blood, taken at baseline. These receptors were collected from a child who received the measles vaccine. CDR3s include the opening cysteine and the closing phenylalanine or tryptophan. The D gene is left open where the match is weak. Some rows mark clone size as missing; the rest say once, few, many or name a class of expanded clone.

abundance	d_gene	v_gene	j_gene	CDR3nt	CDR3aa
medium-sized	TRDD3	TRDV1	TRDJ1	TGTGCTCTTGGAGGTCTCTCCTACCTCTCTGTGCTGGGGGATACCCACACCGATAAACTCATCTTT	CALGGLSYLSVLGDTHTDKLIF
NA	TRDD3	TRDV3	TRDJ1	TGTGCCTCACCTTACGCTGGGGGATACGTGCCCTTGGGGTGGGCCGATAAACTCATCTTT	CASPYAGGYVPLGWADKLIF
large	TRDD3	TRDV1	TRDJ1	TGTGCTCTTGGGAAGCCCGCCTTCCCGTACTGGGGGTTCGATAAACTCATCTTT	CALGKPAFPYWGFDKLIF
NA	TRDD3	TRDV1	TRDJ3	TGTGCTCTTGGGGAAAACAGGGCAACCTTTCTTTCGTACTGGGGGATCCCCTCCTGGGACACCCGACAGATGTTTTTC	CALGENRATFLSYWGIPSWDTRQMFF
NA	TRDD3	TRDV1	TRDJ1	TGTGCTCTTGGGGAGCGTAGGGCCCTTATACTGGGGGATCTAAACGCCCACGATAAACTCATCTTT	CALGERRALILGDLNAHDKLIF
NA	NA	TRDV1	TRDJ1	TGTGCTCTTGGGGAATTTCCTAAAGAGTACTGGGGATACACCGATAAACTCATCTTT	CALGEFPKEYWGYTDKLIF
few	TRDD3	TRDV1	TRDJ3	TGTGCTCTTGGGGAAAGACGCTGGAGGTATTACTGGGGGATACTATATTCCTGGGACACCCGACAGATGTTTTTC	CALGERRWRYYWGILYSWDTRQMFF
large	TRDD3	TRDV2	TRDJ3	TGTGCCTGTGACACCGTGGTGGGGGATACGCGAACCTGGGACACCCGACAGATGTTTTTC	CACDTVVGDTRTWDTRQMFF
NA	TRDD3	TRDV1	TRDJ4	TGTGCTCTTGGGGATCTCTGGGGGATACGCTTTCAGTTCAGACCCCTGATCTTT	CALGDLWGIRFQFRPLIF
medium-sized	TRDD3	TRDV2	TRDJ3	TGTGCCTGTGACACCGGACGAGGCCGGGGGATTTGGGACTCCTGGGACACCCGACAGATGTTTTTC	CACDTGRGRGIWDSWDTRQMFF
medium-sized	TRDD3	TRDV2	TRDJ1	TGTGCCTGTGACCTACTGGGGGATACGCGTATAACCGATGAACTCATCTTT	CACDLLGDTRITDELIF
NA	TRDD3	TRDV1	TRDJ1	TGTGCTCTTGGGGATCCCGCCACCCCTGTCTGGGGGACGTACACCGATAAACTCATCTTT	CALGDPATPVWGTYTDKLIF
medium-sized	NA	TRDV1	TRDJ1	TGTGCTCTTGGGGAAGGAGAACCTCCTCGGTACACCGATAAACTCATCTTT	CALGEGEPPRYTDKLIF
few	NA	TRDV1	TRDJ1	TGTGCTCTTGGGTCGATTCTCCTACCCCTTCCTCGCCTACTGGGGGCATACACCGATAAACTCATCTTT	CALGSILLPLPRLLGAYTDKLIF
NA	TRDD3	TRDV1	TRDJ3	TGTGCTCTTGGGGAACGGGGGATACTCAGGTCCTGGGACACACGACAGATGTTTTTC	CALGERGILRSWDTRQMFF
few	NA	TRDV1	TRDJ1	TGTGCTCTTGGGGAATCACGTTTCATCTGGGATGGCAGAGGGCGGGGGACTTGCACCGATAAACTCATCTTT	CALGESRFIWDGRGRGTCTDKLIF
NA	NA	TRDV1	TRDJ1	TGTGCTCTTGGGGAACAAGGGGGGGACACGTACACCGATAAACTCATCTTT	CALGEQGGDTYTDKLIF
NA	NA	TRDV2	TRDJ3	TGTGCCTGTGACACCGGGGATTTTAGCTCCTGGGACACTCGACAGGTGTTTTTC	CACDTGDFSSWDTRQVFF
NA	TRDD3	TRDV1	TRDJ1	TGTGCTCTTGGGGGAAGGCTCCGAATAAAAGACTGGGGGATACTACCCCCCGTGGATAAACTCATCTTT	CALGGRLRIKDWGILPPVDKLIF
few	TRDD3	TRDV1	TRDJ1	TGTGCTCTTGGGGAACTGGGACTGTACTGGGGGCCCTCAGGGTACACCGATAAACTCATCTTT	CALGELGLYWGPSGYTDKLIF
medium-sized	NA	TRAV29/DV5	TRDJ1	TGTGCAGCAAGCGGCCTTCCTAAGTCCCTGGGGGAAACACCCGATAAACTCATCTTT	CAASGLPKSLGETPDKLIF
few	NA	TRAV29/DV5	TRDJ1	TGTGCAGCAAGCGCGCGGTGGGACCCGGATAAACTCATCTTT	CAASARWDPDKLIF
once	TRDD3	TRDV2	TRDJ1	TGTGCCTGCGACATCTTCTACTGGGGGATACGCGGGACCGATAAACTCATCTTT	CACDIFYWGIRGTDKLIF
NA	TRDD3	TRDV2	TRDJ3	TGTGCCTGTGACACCGTACTGGGGGATACGCGCTCCTGGGACACCCGTCAGATGTTTTTC	CACDTVLGDTRSWDTRQMFF
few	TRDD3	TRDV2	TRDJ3	TGTGCCTGTGACACCGCGGCTACTGGGGGCCACTCCTGGGACACCCGACAGATGTTTTTC	CACDTAATGGHSWDTRQMFF
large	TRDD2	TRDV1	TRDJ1	TGTGCTCTTGGGGAGCCTCCCCTTCCTACGGAAGATAAACTCATCTTT	CALGEPPLPTEDKLIF
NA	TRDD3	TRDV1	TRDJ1	TGTGCTCTTGGGGAGCCCCACTCCGCCGTCCCCACCCTACTGGGGGATAACGATAAACTCATCTTT	CALGEPHSAVPTLLGDNDKLIF
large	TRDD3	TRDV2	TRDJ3	TGTGCCTGTGACACCGTGCGCGGTACTGGGGGATCCTGGGACACCCGACAGATGTTTTTC	CACDTVRGTGGSWDTRQMFF
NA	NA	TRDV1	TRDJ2	TGTGCTCTTGGGGAACTATCACGGCAGGCCTACCCCCCGTTGGCTTTGACAGCACAACTCTTCTTT	CALGELSRQAYPPLALTAQLFF
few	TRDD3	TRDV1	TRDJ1	TGTGCTCTTGGGGATCACCTACGTTTGGGGATAGACGATAAACTCATCTTT	CALGDHLRLGIDDKLIF
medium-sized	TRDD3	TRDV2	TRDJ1	TGTGCCTGTTTCCACTACTGGGGGATGGATACCGATAAACTCATCTTT	CACFHYWGMDTDKLIF
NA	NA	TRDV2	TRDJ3	TGTGCCTGTGACACTTGGGGGCCCAAAAGCTCCTGGGACACCCGACAGATGTTTTTC	CACDTWGPKSSWDTRQMFF
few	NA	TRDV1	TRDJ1	TGTGCTCTTGGGGATTCTTCCTTCTTTGACGGCACCGATAAACTCATCTTT	CALGDSSFFDGTDKLIF
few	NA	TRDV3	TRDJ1	TGTGCCTTTAATTGGAGGCCCGTCGATAAACTCATCTTT	CAFNWRPVDKLIF
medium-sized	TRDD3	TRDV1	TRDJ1	TGTGCTCTTGGGGAACTAGGGCTTCCCAGTGGGGGATACGCCCCATACACCGATAAACTCATCTTT	CALGELGLPSGGYAPYTDKLIF
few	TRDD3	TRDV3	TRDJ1	TGTGCCTTTGGGGACTCGGGTCCTTACTGGGGGAATACTAGCACCGATAAACTCATCTTT	CAFGDSGPYWGNTSTDKLIF
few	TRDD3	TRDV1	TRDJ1	TGTGCTCTTGGGGCCCGCCTTCTTCCCCGTACTGGGGGCTCCACCGATAAACTCATCTTT	CALGARLLPRTGGSTDKLIF
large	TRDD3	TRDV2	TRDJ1	TGTGCCTGTGACACCGGCCTGGTGCTCTACTGGGGGATTGAGACCGATAAACTCATCTTT	CACDTGLVLYWGIETDKLIF
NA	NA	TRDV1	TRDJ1	TGTGCTCTTGGGGAAGTCCTCTTCCTAATGCTGGGATACGGAGATAAACTCATCTTT	CALGEVLFLMLGYGDKLIF
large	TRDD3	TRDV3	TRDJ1	TGTGCCTTTACTGGGGGATTAAGCCTTACCGATAAACTCATCTTT	CAFTGGLSLTDKLIF
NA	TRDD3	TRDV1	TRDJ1	TGTGCTCTTGGGGAACTGGCAAGGGCGTCACCGACTTCGGGGGGATACGCGCGAAATAAACTCATCTTT	CALGELARASPTSGGYARNKLIF
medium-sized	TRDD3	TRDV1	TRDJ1	TGTGCTCTTGGGGAACTACGCTACTGGGGCGAAGGGAGGAAACTCATCTTT	CALGELRYWGEGRKLIF
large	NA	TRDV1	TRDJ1	TGTGCTCTTGAGGGACGACCTTCCCGGAGGTACACCGATAAACTCATCTTT	CALEGRPSRRYTDKLIF
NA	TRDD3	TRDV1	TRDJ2	TGTGCTCTTGGGGAATTGGAAGTAAGGGGGATACGCGAGGTTTTGACAGCACAACTCTTCTTT	CALGELEVRGIREVLTAQLFF
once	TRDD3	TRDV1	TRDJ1	TGTGCTCTTGGGGCAAACTCGGCCTTCCCATCTTTCCCGCTACTGGGGGATACAATGTACACCGATAAACTCATCTTT	CALGANSAFPSFPLLGDTMYTDKLIF
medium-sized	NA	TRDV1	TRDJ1	TGTGCTCTTGGGGAACTAGAGGCTTCCGCGGATTACTGCTCCGATAAACTCATCTTT	CALGELEASADYCSDKLIF
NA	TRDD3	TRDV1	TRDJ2	TGTGCTCTTGGGGAAAATTCTGCGAACTGGGGGATCCAACGCTTTATGACAGCACAACTCTTCTTT	CALGENSANWGIQRFMTAQLFF
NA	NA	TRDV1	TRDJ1	TGTGCTCTTGGGGAATATAAAGTAGCTGAGGGGATGCGAACCACCGATAAACTCATCTTT	CALGEYKVAEGMRTTDKLIF
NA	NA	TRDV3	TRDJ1	TGTGCCTTTTCTTTTCCGGAGACCGATAAACTCATCTTT	CAFSFPETDKLIF
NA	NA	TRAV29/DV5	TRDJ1	TGTGCAGCAAGCACATACTTACCCTTCCTACCAGACCTGGGGGACCTCACCGATAAACTCATCTTT	CAASTYLPFLPDLGDLTDKLIF
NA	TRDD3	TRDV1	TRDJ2	TGTGCTCTTTGTCTCTCCGCCGTTTTCCAAACGATTCTACTGGGGACGGCCTCAGCACAACTCTTCTTT	CALCLSAVFQTILLGTASAQLFF
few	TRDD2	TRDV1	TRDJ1	TGTGCTCTTGGTCGAATGTTCCTACTTACGACTCGGACCGAGTACACCGATAAACTCATCTTT	CALGRMFLLTTRTEYTDKLIF
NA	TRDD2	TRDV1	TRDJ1	TGTGCTCTTGGGGAACTATCGGGCCTTCCTATTCCTACCGGGATCCGGATAGGTAAACTCATCTTT	CALGELSGLPIPTGIRIGKLIF